The 8 T cell receptor beta chains below were found in one sample sequenced in a study of vaccination effects on CD4 cells after COVID-19. These receptors are not linked to any known antigen. Only in-frame clones appear in the TCRdb table, and some are missing; sequencing was by immunoSEQ multiplex PCR. The table lists tens of thousands of clones, around 69% of them singletons, with about 3% in the top ten. ViraFEST expansion of antigen-specific CD4+ T cells with viral peptide pools preceded sequencing. The culture ran for nine to eleven days, and then CD4+ T cells were isolated. Negative nucleocapsid antibody tests before and after vaccination confirmed no previous SARS-CoV-2 infection. The source material was CD4+ T cells from PBMCs cultured with HCoV-NL63 spike peptides, sampled before COVID-19 vaccination. The source is a human donor who received a COVID-19 vaccine.

The V gene is TRBV5-1, the J gene TRBJ2-5; 12 bases map to TRBD1. Germline values: CDR1 SGHRS, CDR2 YFSETQ. J was trimmed by 5 bases and V by 3 bases; bases with no gene match: 5. The CDR3 runs 15 residues. The CDR3, as DNA: TGCGCCAGCAGCTCCGGGACAGGGGGCCGGGAGACCCAGTACTTC. Translated, it gives CASSSGTGGRETQYF.

The V call is TRBV10-2, the J call TRBJ2-1; TRBD2 matches at 8 bases. Germline lookup yields CDR1 WSHSY and CDR2 SAAADI. CDR3 length: 15 residues. The ends lost 6 bases at V and 0 bases at J; junction bases unmatched: 4. CDR3 residues: CASRVGGGSYNEQFF. In nucleotides, the CDR3 is TGCGCCAGCAGAGTCGGGGGGGGCTCCTACAATGAGCAGTTCTTC.

Comments on this clone: The junction and the germline gene differ at one end; a read error may be behind it. The rearrangement uses TRBV29-1 and TRBJ2-3; 10 nucleotides match TRBD2. Germline V gene lookup returns CDR1 SQVTM and CDR2 ANQGSEA. There are 15 residues in the CDR3. The CDR3 DNA is TGCAGCGTTGGCCCTAGCGGGGGCGGCACGGATACGCAGTATTTT. It specifies CSVGPSGGGTDTQYF.

This chain uses TRBV19 with TRBJ1-3; possibly TRBD1 for D (6 bases). V was pared by 4 bases and J by 4 bases, with 11 bases between. CDR3 size: 14 residues. Germline V gives CDR1 LNHDA, CDR2 SQIVND (reference sequence). CDR3 in amino acids: CASSKTGNGNTIYF. CDR3 DNA: TGTGCCAGTAGTAAAACAGGGAACGGAAACACCATATATTTT.

The chain has TRBV19 and TRBJ1-5; D gene ambiguous. V gave up 7 bases and J gave up 0 bases, with 13 bases separating them. This CDR3 is 15 amino acids long. Germline V gene sequence: CDR1 LNHDA, CDR2 SQIVND (reference sequence). The DNA of the CDR3 is TGTGCCAGTAAGGAAGGCCACAATAGCAATCAGCCCCAGCATTTT. This sequence encodes CASKEGHNSNQPQHF.

The rearrangement links TRBV6-6 to TRBJ1-5; TRBD1 matches at 7 bases. V gave up 6 bases and J gave up 5 bases; unmatched junction bases: 4. Germline CDR1 and CDR2: MNHNY and SVGAGI (reference sequence). This CDR3 is built from 13 residues. The CDR3 protein is CASSQDRDQPQHF. The DNA of the CDR3 is TGTGCCAGCAGCCAAGACAGGGATCAGCCCCAGCATTTT.

The DNA of the CDR3 is TGTGCCTGGAAACGCGGGGCCCTGGCTGGCACAGATACGCAGTATTTT. Translation: CAWKRGALAGTDTQYF. The gene calls are TRBV30 and TRBJ2-3, with a possible D match to TRBD2 (6 bases). The CDR3 has 16 amino acids. Germline assignment: CDR1 GTSNPN and CDR2 SVGIG (reference sequence). V was trimmed by 4 bases and J by 1 base, leaving 18 bases between them. The full variable domain, completed using reference TRBV30 and TRBJ2-3, is SQTIHQWPATLVQPVGSPLSLECTVEGTSNPNLYWYRQAAGRGLQLLFYSVGIGQISSEVPQNLSASRPQDRQFILSSKKLLLSDSGFYLCAWKRGALAGTDTQYFGPGTRLTVL.

This chain links TRBV5-1 with TRBJ2-1; 8 nucleotides agree with TRBD2. The CDR3 consists of 15 residues. V was clipped by 2 bases and J by 5 bases; unmatched bases: 6. Germline V gene sequence: CDR1 SGHRS, CDR2 YFSETQ. CDR3 sequence: CASSFQAGGDNEQFF. In DNA, the CDR3 is TGCGCCAGCAGCTTTCAGGCGGGGGGAGACAATGAGCAGTTCTTC.